The 20 T cell receptor beta chains given below trace back to one sample, sequenced in a study of blood T cell repertoires in COVID-19. The assay was immunoSEQ multiplex PCR, and TCRdb's table has in-frame clones only and misses some. The data contain roughly 250,000 clones, 81% of them seen just once; the ten biggest clones take up 2.5% to 3%. Sequencing used peripheral blood. The source is a woman in her sixties with active or convalescent COVID-19.

This clone has only a few counts. The chain joins TRBV6-2 or TRBV6-3 to TRBJ1-1; TRBD1 agrees at 8 bases. The CDR3 spans 13 residues. V was clipped by 5 bases and J by 5 bases; unmatched bases: 4. Looked up from germline, CDR1 is MNHEY and CDR2 is SVGEGT. The CDR3 spells CASSGQGLTEAFF. In DNA form, the CDR3 reads TGTGCCAGCAGTGGACAGGGATTGACTGAAGCTTTCTTT.

This clone appeared once. The gene calls are TRBV7-9 and TRBJ1-4; possible D gene TRBD1, 6 bases. Germline V gene data show CDR1 as SEHNR and CDR2 as FQNEAQ (reference sequence). This CDR3 has 18 residues. V was shortened by 1 base and J by 6 bases, with 21 bases between the two germline ends. DNA of the CDR3: TGTGCCAGCAGCTTAGGATCGCATGGCTGGGGGCTCGATGAAAAACTGTTTTTT. Protein sequence: CASSLGSHGWGLDEKLFF.

This clone was detected once. The CDR3 loop reads CASSLAGGTDYEQYF. DNA for the CDR3: TGTGCCAGCAGCTTGGCCGGGGGTACAGACTACGAGCAGTACTTC. The chain combines TRBV5-6 with TRBJ2-7; tentative D call: TRBD2 (6 bases). This CDR3 spans 15 amino acids. The V end lost 0 bases, the J end lost 3 bases, and 13 bases lay between the germline ends. CDR1 and CDR2 from the germline V gene are SGHDT and YYEEEE.

The chain employs TRBV6-6 and TRBJ1-5; TRBD1 aligns across 8 bases. Trimming at V came to 5 bases and at J to 0 bases, leaving 15 bases not matched to a gene. Germline CDR1 and CDR2: MNHNY and SVGAGI (reference sequence). The CDR3 runs to 19 residues. The CDR3 DNA reads TGTGCCAGCAGTCACGCCCCCCCACAGGGGGGGAGTAGCAATCAGCCCCAGCATTTT. Amino acids: CASSHAPPQGGSSNQPQHF.

In this sample, this clone turned up many times. The chain links TRBV7-9 to TRBJ1-2, with 10 bases identical to TRBD1. This CDR3 region has 17 residues. With 4 bases clipped from V and 1 base from J, the junction kept 9 bases outside the gene matches. The germline V gene encodes CDR1 SEHNR and CDR2 FQNEAQ (reference sequence). CDR3 in amino acids: CASSSRDRGPSNYGYTF. CDR3 DNA: TGTGCCAGCAGCTCCCGGGACAGGGGCCCAAGTAACTATGGCTACACCTTC.

The chain couples TRBV13 to TRBJ2-7; 10 bases line up with TRBD1. The germline CDR1 and CDR2 sequences are PRHDT and FYEKMQ (reference sequence). The CDR3 is 15 amino acids. V dropped 5 bases and J dropped 4; count of bases not matched to a gene: 8. The CDR3, as DNA: TGTGCCAGCAGCGCCACCGGGACAGGGGTTTACGAGCAGTACTTC. Translating gives CASSATGTGVYEQYF.

V gene TRBV29-1 combines with J gene TRBJ2-5; no firm D call. Germline V gene data show CDR1 as SQVTM and CDR2 as ANQGSEA. Between the trimmed V and J ends, which lost 2 bases and 2 bases, there was a span of 6 bases. The CDR3 has 12 amino acids. The CDR3 reads CSVEPEQETQYF. The CDR3 DNA follows: TGCAGCGTTGAACCGGAGCAAGAGACCCAGTACTTC.

CDR3 nucleotides: TGTGCCAGCAGCCCCGCCGGTTCCCTAGCTAACTATGGCTACACCTTC. Translating gives CASSPAGSLANYGYTF. The chain has TRBV7-9 and TRBJ1-2; D not resolved. The ends were cut back, 5 bases at V and 0 bases at J, with 16 bases in the middle. The germline CDR1 and CDR2 sequences are SEHNR and FQNEAQ (reference sequence). CDR3 size: 16 residues.

This chain uses TRBV6-5 with TRBJ1-4; 11 bases fit TRBD1. CDR1 MNHEY and CDR2 SVGAGI come from the germline V gene. CDR3 size: 15 residues. V lost 2 bases, J lost 7 bases, and 3 bases stayed unmatched. The CDR3 coding sequence is TGTGCCAGCAGTTACGGGACAGGGGGAAGTGAAAAACTGTTTTTT. This encodes CASSYGTGGSEKLFF.

The chain joins TRBV7-9 to TRBJ1-6; D not certain. V shed 1 base and J shed 4 bases, with 5 bases lying between them. Germline V CDR1 and CDR2: SEHNR, FQNEAQ (reference sequence). The CDR3 covers 14 residues. The CDR3 sequence is CASSLEQYNSPLHF. The CDR3 DNA is TGTGCCAGCAGCTTAGAACAGTATAATTCACCCCTCCACTTT.

V is TRBV7-9 and J is TRBJ2-5, with 15 positions matching TRBD2. In germline, CDR1 is SEHNR, CDR2 FQNEAQ (reference sequence). J was trimmed by 3 bases and V by 5 bases; bases with no gene match: 10. The CDR3 spans 18 residues. CDR3 DNA: TGTGCCAGCAGCCTCAGGACTAGCGGGGGGGCCGAGGAAGAGACCCAGTACTTC. Encoded protein: CASSLRTSGGAEEETQYF.

V and J are TRBV2 and TRBJ2-5, with TRBD2 matching over 7 bases. Trimming at V came to 8 bases and at J to 2 bases, leaving 11 bases not matched to a gene. The CDR3 has 15 amino acids. CDR1 and CDR2 (germline): SNHLY, FYNNEI. For the CDR3, the DNA is TGTGCCAGCTTCCCTTCGATGGGGGGGCAAGAGACCCAGTACTTC. This translates into CASFPSMGGQETQYF.

The rearrangement joins TRBV6-6 to TRBJ1-3; D remains ambiguous. The ends were cut back, 4 bases at V and 1 base at J, with 11 bases in the middle. The CDR3 has 15 residues. Germline CDR1 is MNHNY and CDR2 is SVGAGI (reference sequence). The CDR3, as DNA: TGTGCCAGCAGTTTCCTACTCCCGTCTGGAAACACCATATATTTT. Protein product: CASSFLLPSGNTIYF.

The chain combines TRBV7-9 with TRBJ2-1, with D perhaps matching TRBD2 (5 bases). Trimming left V 0 bases short and J 8 bases short, with 5 bases between. Germline V gives CDR1 SEHNR, CDR2 FQNEAQ (reference sequence). The CDR3 extends over 12 amino acids. In DNA, the CDR3 is TGTGCCAGCAGCTTAGCTAGCGATGAGCAGTTCTTC. It specifies CASSLASDEQFF.

This clone has just one count. This sequence joins TRBV6-5 and TRBJ1-4, with D unclear. Germline CDR1 MNHEY, CDR2 SVGAGI. This CDR3 has 15 amino acids. V was cut by 6 bases and J by 3 bases, with 14 bases left in between. For the CDR3, the DNA is TGTGCCAGCAGCCCCCTACCGGGTCCTAATGAAAAACTGTTTTTT. It is translated as CASSPLPGPNEKLFF.

This clone has just a few counts. The chain employs TRBV21-1 and TRBJ2-7; the table's D call, TRBD2, has no DNA check behind it. TRBV21-1 is shown as a pseudogene. This CDR3 region has 11 residues. The CDR3 sequence is CASSIFFEQYF. CDR3 nucleotides: TGTGCCAGCAGTATATTCTTCGAGCAGTACTTC.

The genes are TRBV7-6 and TRBJ2-3, with D possibly being TRBD2 (7 bases). The CDR3 length is 16 residues. The V gene lost 4 bases and the J gene lost 2 bases, with 16 bases spanning the gap. Germline lookup yields CDR1 SGHVS and CDR2 FNYEAQ. The CDR3 sequence: CASSSISGGFTDTQYF. The CDR3 coding sequence is TGTGCCAGCAGCTCCATCTCGGGGGGCTTCACAGATACGCAGTATTTT.

This clone was picked up one time. The chain combines TRBV7-2 with TRBJ2-3; tentatively, D is TRBD2 (7 bases). This CDR3 has 16 residues. The V gene lost 1 base and the J gene lost 0 bases, with 11 bases spanning the gap. The germline CDR1 and CDR2 sequences are SGHTA and FQGNSA. CDR3 sequence (DNA): TGTGCCAGCAGCTTAGGGGGGGGCCCTAGCACAGATACGCAGTATTTT. This sequence encodes CASSLGGGPSTDTQYF.

The rearrangement uses TRBV27 and TRBJ1-6; D unclear. V dropped 7 bases and J dropped 0 bases, with 10 bases sitting between them. The CDR3 extends over 15 amino acids. Germline values: CDR1 MNHEY, CDR2 SMNVEV (reference sequence). The CDR3 sequence is CASTRASSYNSPLHF. The CDR3 nucleotides are TGTGCCAGCACCCGCGCAAGCTCCTATAATTCACCCCTCCACTTT.

This sequence joins TRBV2 and TRBJ1-3; TRBD1 might be the D (6 bases). The CDR3 is made up of 12 amino acids. Germline CDR1 reads SNHLY; CDR2 reads FYNNEI. CDR3 DNA: TGTGCTGCCAGGGGAGTGGGAAACACCATATATTTT. Translated: CAARGVGNTIYF. Together with reference TRBV2 and TRBJ1-3, the CDR3 gives the full variable domain: EPEVTQTPSHQVTQMGQEVILRCVPISNHLYFYWYRQILGQKVEFLVSFYNNEISEKSEIFDDQFSVERPDGSNFTLKIRSTKLEDSAMYFCAARGVGNTIYFGEGSWLTVV.